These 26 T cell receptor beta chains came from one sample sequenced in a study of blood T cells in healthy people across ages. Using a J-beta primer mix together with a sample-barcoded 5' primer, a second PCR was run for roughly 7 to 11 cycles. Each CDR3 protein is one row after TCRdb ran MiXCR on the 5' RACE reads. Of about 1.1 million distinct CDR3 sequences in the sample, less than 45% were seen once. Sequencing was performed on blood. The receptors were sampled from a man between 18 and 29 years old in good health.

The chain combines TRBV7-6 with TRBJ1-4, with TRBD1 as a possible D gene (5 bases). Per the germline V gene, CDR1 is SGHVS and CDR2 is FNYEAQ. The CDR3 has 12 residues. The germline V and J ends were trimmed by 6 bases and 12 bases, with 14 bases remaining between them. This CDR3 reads CASRDMGMELFF. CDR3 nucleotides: TGTGCCAGCAGGGACATGGGGATGGAACTGTTTTTT.

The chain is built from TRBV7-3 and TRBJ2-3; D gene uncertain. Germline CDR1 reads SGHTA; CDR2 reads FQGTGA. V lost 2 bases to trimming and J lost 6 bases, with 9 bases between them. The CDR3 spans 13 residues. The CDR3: CASSLGGQDTQYF. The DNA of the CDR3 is TGTGCCAGCAGCTTAGGCGGTCAGGATACGCAGTATTTT. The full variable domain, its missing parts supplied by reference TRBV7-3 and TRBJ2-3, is GAGVSQTPSNKVTEKGKYVELRCDPISGHTALYWYRQSLGQGPEFLIYFQGTGAADDSGLPNDRFFAVRPEGSVSTLKIQRTERGDSAVYLCASSLGGQDTQYFGPGTRLTVL.

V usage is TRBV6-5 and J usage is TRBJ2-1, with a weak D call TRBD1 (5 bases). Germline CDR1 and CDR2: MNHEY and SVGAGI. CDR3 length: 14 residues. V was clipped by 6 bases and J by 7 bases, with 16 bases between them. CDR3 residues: CASSPVPGNNEQFF. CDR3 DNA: TGTGCCAGCAGCCCCGTTCCAGGGAATAATGAGCAGTTCTTC.

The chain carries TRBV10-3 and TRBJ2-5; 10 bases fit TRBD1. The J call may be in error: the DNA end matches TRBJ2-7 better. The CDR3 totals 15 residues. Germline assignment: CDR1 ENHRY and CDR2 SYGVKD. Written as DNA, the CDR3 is TGTGCCATCAGATCTGGGGACAGGGGAGCCTACGAGCAGTACTTC. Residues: CAIRSGDRGAYEQYF.

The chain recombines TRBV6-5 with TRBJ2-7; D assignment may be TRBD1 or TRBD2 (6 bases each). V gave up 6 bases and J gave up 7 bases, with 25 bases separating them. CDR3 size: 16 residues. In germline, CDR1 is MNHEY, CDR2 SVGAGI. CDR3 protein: CASSPVGGHSYNEQYF. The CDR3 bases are TGTGCCAGCAGCCCCGTGGGGGGACACTCCTACAATGAGCAGTACTTC.

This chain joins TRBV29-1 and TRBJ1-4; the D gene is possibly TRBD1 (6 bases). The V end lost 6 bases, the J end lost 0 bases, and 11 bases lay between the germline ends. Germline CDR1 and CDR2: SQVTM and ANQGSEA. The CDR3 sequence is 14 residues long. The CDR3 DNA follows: TGCAGCGTGGAAACAGGGTCAACTAATGAAAAACTGTTTTTT. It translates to CSVETGSTNEKLFF.

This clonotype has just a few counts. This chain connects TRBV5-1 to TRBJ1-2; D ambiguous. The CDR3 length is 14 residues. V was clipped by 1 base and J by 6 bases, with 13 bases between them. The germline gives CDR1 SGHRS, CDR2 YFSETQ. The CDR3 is CASSLFSQDDGYTF. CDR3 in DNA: TGCGCCAGCAGCTTGTTTAGCCAGGATGATGGCTACACCTTC.

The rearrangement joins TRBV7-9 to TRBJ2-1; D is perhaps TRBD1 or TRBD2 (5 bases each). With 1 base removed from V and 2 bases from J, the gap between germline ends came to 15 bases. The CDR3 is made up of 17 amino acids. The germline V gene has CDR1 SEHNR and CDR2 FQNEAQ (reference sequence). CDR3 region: CASSLDPGTPTYNEQFF. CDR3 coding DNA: TGTGCCAGCAGCTTAGACCCCGGGACCCCGACCTACAATGAGCAGTTCTTC.

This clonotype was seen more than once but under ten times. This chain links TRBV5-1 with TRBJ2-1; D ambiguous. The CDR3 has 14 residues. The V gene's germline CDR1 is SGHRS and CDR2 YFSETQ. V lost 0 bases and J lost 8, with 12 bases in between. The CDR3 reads CASSLAVGGDEQFF. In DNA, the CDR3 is TGCGCCAGCAGCTTGGCCGTAGGTGGGGATGAGCAGTTCTTC.

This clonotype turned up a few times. Here the CDR3 DNA reads TGCAGTGCTAGAGTCCCGAGGGACACTAGTAATCAGCCCCAGCATTTT. Translation: CSARVPRDTSNQPQHF. The rearrangement uses TRBV20-1 and TRBJ1-5, with D perhaps TRBD1 (6 bases). The CDR3 consists of 16 residues. With 1 base removed from V and 4 bases from J, the gap between germline ends came to 17 bases. CDR1 is DFQATT, CDR2 SNEGSKA, per germline (reference sequence).

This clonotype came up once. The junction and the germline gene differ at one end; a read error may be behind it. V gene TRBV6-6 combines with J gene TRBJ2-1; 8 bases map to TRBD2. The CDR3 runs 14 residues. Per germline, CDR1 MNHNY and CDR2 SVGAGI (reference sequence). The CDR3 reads CVSSDGGAYNEQFF. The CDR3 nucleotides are TGTGTCAGCAGTGACGGGGGGGCCTACAATGAGCAGTTCTTC.

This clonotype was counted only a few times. The DNA for the CDR3 is TGCGCCAGCAGCTCAGCCGGCGGGGTGAACACTGAAGCTTTCTTT. Translation: CASSSAGGVNTEAFF. J is TRBJ1-1 and V is TRBV5-1; D gene uncertain. The CDR3 length is 15 residues. Germline V CDR1 and CDR2: SGHRS, YFSETQ. The V end was cut by 3 bases, the J end by 0 bases, with 12 bases between. The full variable domain, rest sourced from reference TRBV5-1 and TRBJ1-1, is KAGVTQTPRYLIKTRGQQVTLSCSPISGHRSVSWYQQTPGQGLQFLFEYFSETQRNKGNFPGRFSGRQFSNSRSEMNVSTLELGDSALYLCASSSAGGVNTEAFFGQGTRLTVV.

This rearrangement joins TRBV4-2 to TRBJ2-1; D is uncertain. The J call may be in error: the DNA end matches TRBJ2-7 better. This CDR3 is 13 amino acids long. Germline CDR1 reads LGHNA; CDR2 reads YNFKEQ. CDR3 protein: CASSQELNNEQYF. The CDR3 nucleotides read TGTGCCAGCAGCCAAGAATTAAACAATGAGCAGTACTTC.

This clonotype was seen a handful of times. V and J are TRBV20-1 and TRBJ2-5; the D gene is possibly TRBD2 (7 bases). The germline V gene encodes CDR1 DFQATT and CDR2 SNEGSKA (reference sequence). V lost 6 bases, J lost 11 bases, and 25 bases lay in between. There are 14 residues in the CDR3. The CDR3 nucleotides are TGCAGTGCCCTATCGGCGGGGGCTAGAAATGAGCAGTACTTC. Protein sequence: CSALSAGARNEQYF.

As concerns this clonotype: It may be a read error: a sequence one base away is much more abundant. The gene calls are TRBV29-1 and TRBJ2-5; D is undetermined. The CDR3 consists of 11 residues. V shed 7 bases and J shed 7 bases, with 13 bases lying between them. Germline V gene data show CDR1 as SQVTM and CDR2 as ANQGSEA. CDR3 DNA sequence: TGCAGCGCCCGAAGACGAGTGACCCAGTACTTC. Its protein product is CSARRRVTQYF.

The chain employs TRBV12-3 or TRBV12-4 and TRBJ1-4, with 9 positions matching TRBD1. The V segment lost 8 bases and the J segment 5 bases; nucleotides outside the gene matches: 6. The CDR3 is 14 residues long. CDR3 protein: CASGAGTGNEKLFF. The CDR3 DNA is TGTGCCAGCGGAGCCGGGACAGGGAATGAAAAACTGTTTTTT.

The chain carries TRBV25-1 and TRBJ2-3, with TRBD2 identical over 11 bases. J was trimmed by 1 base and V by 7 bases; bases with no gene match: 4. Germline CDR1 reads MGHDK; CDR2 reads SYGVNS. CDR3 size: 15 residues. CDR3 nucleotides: TGTGCCAGCACAAAGACTAGCGGGGGCACAGATACGCAGTATTTT. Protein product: CASTKTSGGTDTQYF.

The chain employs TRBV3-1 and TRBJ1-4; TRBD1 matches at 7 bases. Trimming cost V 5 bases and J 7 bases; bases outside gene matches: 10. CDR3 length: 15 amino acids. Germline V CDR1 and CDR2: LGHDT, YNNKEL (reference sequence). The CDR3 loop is CASSLPTGRGEKLFF. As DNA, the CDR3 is TGTGCCAGCAGCTTACCGACAGGGAGGGGTGAAAAACTGTTTTTT. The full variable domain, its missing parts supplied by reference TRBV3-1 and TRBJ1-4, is DTAVSQTPKYLVTQMGNDKSIKCEQNLGHDTMYWYKQDSKKFLKIMFSYNNKELIINETVPNRFSPKSPDKAHLNLHINSLELGDSAVYFCASSLPTGRGEKLFFGSGTQLSVL.

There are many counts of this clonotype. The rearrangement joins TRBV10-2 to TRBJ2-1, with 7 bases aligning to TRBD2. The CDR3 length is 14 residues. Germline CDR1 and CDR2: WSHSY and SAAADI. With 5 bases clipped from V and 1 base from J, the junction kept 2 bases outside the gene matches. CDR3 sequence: CASSSAGSYNEQFF. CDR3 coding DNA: TGCGCCAGCAGTTCAGCGGGGTCCTACAATGAGCAGTTCTTC.

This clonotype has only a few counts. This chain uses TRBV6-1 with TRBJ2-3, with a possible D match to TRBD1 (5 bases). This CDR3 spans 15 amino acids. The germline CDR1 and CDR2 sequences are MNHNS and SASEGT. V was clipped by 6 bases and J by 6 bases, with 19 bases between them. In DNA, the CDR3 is TGTGCCAGCAGCTGGACACCGACACGGAAGGATACGCAGTATTTT. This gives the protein CASSWTPTRKDTQYF.

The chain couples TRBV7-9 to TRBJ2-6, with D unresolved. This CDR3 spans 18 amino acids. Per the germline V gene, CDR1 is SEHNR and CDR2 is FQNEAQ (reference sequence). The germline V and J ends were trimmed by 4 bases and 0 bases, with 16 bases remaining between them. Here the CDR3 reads CASSSDPVLTSGANVLTF. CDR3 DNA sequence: TGTGCCAGCAGCTCAGACCCCGTTCTAACCTCTGGGGCCAACGTCCTGACTTTC.

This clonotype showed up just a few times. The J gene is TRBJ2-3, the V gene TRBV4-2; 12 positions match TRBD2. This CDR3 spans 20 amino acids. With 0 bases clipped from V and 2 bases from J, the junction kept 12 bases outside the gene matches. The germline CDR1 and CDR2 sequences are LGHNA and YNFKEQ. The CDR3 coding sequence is TGTGCCAGCAGCCAAGATAGGGTTAGGACTAGCGGGGCGACCACAGATACGCAGTATTTT. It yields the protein CASSQDRVRTSGATTDTQYF.

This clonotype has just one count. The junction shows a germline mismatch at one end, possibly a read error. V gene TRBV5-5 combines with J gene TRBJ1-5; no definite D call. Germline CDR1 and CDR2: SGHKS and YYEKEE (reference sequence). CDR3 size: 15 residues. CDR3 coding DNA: TGTGCCACCAGCTTGGCCAACAACATACCCCAGCCCCAGCATTTT. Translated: CATSLANNIPQPQHF.

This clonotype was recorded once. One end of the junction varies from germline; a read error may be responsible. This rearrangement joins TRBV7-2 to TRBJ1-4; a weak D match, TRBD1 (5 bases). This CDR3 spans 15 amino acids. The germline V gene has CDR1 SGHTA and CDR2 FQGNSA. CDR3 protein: CAGSSNRGTNEKLFF. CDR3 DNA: TGTGCCGGCAGCTCGAATCGGGGGACTAATGAAAAACTGTTTTTT.

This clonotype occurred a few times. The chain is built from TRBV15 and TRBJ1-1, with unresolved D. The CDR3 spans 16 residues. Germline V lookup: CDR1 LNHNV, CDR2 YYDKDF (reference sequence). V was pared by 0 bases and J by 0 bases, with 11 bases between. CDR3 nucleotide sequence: TGTGCCACCAGCAGAGATCGAGCCGCAATGAACACTGAAGCTTTCTTT. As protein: CATSRDRAAMNTEAFF.

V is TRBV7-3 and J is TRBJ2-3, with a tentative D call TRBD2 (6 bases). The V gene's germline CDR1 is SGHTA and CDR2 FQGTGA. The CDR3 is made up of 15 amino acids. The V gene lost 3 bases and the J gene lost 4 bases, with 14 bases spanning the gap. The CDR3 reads CASSLDGGSADTQYF. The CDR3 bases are TGTGCCAGCAGCTTGGACGGGGGATCAGCAGATACGCAGTATTTT.